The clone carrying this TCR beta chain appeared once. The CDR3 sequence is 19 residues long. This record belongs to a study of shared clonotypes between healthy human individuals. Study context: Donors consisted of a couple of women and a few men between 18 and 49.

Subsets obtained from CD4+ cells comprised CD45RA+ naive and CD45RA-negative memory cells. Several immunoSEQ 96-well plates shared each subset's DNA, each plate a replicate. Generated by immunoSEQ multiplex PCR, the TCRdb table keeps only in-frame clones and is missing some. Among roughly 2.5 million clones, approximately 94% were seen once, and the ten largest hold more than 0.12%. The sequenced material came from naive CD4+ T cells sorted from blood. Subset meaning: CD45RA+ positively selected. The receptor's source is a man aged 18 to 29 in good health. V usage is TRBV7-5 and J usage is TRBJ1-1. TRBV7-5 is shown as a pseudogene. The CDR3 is CARSPPTPGPGVVNTEAFF. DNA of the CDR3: TGTGCCAGAAGCCCCCCAACACCGGGACCCGGGGTGGTGAACACTGAAGCTTTCTTT.